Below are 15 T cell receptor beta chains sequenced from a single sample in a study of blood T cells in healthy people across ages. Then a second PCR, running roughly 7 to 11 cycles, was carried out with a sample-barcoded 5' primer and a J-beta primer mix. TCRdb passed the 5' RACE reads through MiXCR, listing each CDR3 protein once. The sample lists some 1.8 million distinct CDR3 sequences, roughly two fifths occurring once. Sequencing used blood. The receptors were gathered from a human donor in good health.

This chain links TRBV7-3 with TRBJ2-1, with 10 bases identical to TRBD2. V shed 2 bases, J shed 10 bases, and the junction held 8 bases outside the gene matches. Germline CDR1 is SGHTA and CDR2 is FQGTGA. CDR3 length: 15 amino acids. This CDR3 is CASSLSQRGGREQFF. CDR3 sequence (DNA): TGTGCCAGCAGCTTATCCCAGCGGGGGGGAAGAGAGCAGTTCTTC.

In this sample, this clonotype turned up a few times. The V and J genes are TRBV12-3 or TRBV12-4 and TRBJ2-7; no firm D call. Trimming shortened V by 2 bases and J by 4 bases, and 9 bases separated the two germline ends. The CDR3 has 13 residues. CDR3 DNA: TGTGCCAGCAGTTTATATTTTGGGTACGAGCAGTACTTC. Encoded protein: CASSLYFGYEQYF.

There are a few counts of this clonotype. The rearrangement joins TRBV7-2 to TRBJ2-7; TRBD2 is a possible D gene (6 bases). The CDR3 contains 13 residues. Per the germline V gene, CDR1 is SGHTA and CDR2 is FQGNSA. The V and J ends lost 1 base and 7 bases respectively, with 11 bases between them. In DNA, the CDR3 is TGTGCCAGCAGCTTAGTATCAGGGAGGGAGCAGTACTTC. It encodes CASSLVSGREQYF.

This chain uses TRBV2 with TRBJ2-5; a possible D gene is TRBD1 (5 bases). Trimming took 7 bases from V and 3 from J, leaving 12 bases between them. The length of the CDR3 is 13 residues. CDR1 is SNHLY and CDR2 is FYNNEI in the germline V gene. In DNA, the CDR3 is TGTGCCAGCACCGACCCAGGGAAAGAGACCCAGTACTTC. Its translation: CASTDPGKETQYF. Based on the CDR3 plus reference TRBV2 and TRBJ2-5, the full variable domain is EPEVTQTPSHQVTQMGQEVILRCVPISNHLYFYWYRQILGQKVEFLVSFYNNEISEKSEIFDDQFSVERPDGSNFTLKIRSTKLEDSAMYFCASTDPGKETQYFGPGTRLLVL.

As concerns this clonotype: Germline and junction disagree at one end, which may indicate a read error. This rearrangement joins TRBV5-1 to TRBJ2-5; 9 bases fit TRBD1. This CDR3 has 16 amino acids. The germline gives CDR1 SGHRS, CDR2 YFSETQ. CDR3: CASSLVAGTGIETQYF. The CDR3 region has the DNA TGCGCCAGCAGCTTGGTGGCCGGGACAGGGATTGAGACTCAGTACTTC.

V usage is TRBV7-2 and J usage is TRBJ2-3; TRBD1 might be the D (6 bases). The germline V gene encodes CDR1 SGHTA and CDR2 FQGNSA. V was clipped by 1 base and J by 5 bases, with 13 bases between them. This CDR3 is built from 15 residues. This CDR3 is CASSLVGAGGDTQYF. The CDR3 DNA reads TGTGCCAGCAGCTTAGTGGGGGCCGGAGGAGATACGCAGTATTTT.

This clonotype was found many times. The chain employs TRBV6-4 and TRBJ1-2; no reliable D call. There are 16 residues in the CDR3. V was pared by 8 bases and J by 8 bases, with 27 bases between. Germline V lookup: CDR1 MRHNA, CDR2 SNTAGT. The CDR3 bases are TGTGCCAGCTCCCCGGGATGGGATACCCTCCTTGGGGGCTACACCTTC. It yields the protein CASSPGWDTLLGGYTF.

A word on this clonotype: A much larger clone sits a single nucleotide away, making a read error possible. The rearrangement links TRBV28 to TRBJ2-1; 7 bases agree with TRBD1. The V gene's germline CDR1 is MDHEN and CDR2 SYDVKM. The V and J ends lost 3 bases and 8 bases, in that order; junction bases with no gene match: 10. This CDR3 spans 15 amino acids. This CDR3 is CASSFGAGGMDEQFF. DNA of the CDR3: TGTGCCAGCAGTTTTGGGGCAGGGGGTATGGATGAGCAGTTCTTC. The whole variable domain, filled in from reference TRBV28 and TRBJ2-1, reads DVKVTQSSRYLVKRTGEKVFLECVQDMDHENMFWYRQDPGLGLRLIYFSYDVKMKEKGDIPEGYSVSREKKERFSLILESASTNQTSMYLCASSFGAGGMDEQFFGPGTRLTVL.

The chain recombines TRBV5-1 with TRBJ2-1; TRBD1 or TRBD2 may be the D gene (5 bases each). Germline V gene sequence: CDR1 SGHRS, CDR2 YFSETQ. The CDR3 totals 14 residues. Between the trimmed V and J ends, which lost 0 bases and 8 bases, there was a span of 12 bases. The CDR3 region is CASSLAREFDEQFF. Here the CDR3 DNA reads TGCGCCAGCAGCTTGGCCAGGGAGTTTGATGAGCAGTTCTTC.

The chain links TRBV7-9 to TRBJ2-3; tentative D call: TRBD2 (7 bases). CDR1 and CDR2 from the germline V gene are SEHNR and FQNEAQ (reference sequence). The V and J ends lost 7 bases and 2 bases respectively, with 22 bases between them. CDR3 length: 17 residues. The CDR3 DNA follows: TGTGCCAGCATCCCTGCCCGGGGGGCGCGGGTCACAGATACGCAGTATTTT. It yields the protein CASIPARGARVTDTQYF.

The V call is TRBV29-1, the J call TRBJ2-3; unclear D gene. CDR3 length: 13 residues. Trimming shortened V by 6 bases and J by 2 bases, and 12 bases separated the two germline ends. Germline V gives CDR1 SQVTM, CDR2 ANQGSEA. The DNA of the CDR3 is TGCAGCGTAAAAACACCTCTCACAGATACGCAGTATTTT. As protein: CSVKTPLTDTQYF.

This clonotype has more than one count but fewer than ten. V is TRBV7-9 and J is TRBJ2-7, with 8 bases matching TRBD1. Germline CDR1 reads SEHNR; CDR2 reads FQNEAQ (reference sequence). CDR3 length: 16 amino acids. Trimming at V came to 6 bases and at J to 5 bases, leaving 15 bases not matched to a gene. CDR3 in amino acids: CASSSTTGQGVDEQYF. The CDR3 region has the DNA TGTGCCAGCAGTTCTACAACTGGACAGGGCGTAGACGAGCAGTACTTC.

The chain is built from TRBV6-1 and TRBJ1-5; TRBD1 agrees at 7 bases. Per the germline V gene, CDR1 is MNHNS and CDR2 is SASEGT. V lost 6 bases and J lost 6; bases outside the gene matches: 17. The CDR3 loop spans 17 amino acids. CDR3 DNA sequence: TGTGCCAGCAGCCCCCTCGGGACAGCACGGAGAAGTCAGCCCCAGCATTTT. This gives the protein CASSPLGTARRSQPQHF.

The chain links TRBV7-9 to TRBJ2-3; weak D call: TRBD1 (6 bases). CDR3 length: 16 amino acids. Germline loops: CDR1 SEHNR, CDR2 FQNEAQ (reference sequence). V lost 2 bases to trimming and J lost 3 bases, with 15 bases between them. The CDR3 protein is CASSLPRQDSTDTQYF. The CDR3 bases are TGTGCCAGCAGCTTACCACGACAGGACTCGACAGATACGCAGTATTTT.

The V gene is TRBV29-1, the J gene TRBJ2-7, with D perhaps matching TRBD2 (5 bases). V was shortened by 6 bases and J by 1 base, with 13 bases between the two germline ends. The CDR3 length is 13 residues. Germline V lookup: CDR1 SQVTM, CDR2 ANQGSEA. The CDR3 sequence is CSVISRASYEQYF. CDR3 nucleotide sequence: TGCAGCGTCATCTCGCGGGCTTCCTACGAGCAGTACTTC.